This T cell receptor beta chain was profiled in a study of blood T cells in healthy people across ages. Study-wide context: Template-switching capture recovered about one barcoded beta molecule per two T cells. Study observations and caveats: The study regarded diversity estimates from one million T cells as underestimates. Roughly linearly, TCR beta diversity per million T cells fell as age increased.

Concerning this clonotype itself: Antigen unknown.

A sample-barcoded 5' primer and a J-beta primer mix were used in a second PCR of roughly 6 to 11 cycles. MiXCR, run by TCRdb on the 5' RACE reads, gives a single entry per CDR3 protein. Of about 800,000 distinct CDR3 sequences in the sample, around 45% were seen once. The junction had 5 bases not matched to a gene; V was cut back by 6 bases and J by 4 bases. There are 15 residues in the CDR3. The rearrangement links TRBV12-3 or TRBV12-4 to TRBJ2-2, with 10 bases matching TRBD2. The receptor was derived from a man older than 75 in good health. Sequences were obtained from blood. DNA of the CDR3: TGTGCCAGCAGCCCGACTAGCGGGTTCACCGGGGAGCTGTTTTTT. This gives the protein CASSPTSGFTGELFF.